These 5 T cell receptor beta chains came from one sample sequenced in a study of CD8+ T cells in alopecia areata. RNA extraction and reverse transcription yielded cDNA as sequencing template. Here immunoSEQ multiplex PCR was the method, and the copy in TCRdb shows in-frame clones only, minus some. The data hold more than 200,000 clones, with less than 50% observed a single time. The treatment denotes: oral pan-JAK inhibitor, 5-10 mg twice daily. Here the sequenced sample was CD4+ T cells sorted from blood, taken around week 36, from a patient treated with tofacitinib. Receptor source: a human donor with alopecia areata.

V and J are TRBV5-1 and TRBJ2-7; 9 nucleotides line up with TRBD1. The V gene's germline CDR1 is SGHRS and CDR2 YFSETQ. V was pared by 5 bases and J by 6 bases, with 15 bases of the junction left unmatched. This CDR3 spans 16 amino acids. CDR3 DNA sequence: TGCGCCAGCAGTGCCGGGACAGGGAAAATCGGGAGCGAGCAGTACTTC. This encodes CASSAGTGKIGSEQYF.

This clone was detected many times. V usage is TRBV5-1 and J usage is TRBJ2-6, with 7 bases identical to TRBD2. The CDR3 is 17 amino acids. The ends lost 5 bases at V and 0 bases at J; junction bases unmatched: 8. Looked up from germline, CDR1 is SGHRS and CDR2 is YFSETQ. For the CDR3, the DNA is TGCGCCAGCAGAGCGGGACCGACGAACTCTGGGGCCAACGTCCTGACTTTC. Its translation is CASRAGPTNSGANVLTF.

The J gene is TRBJ1-4, the V gene TRBV30; TRBD1 aligns across 9 bases. V gave up 1 base and J gave up 7 bases; unmatched junction bases: 7. The germline gives CDR1 GTSNPN, CDR2 SVGIG (reference sequence). The CDR3 covers 15 residues. The CDR3 region is CAWSAGTGRSEKLFF. CDR3 nucleotide sequence: TGTGCCTGGAGTGCAGGGACAGGGAGGTCTGAAAAACTGTTTTTT.

The V call is TRBV5-6, the J call TRBJ2-7, with 9 bases fitting TRBD1. J lost 6 bases, V lost 0 bases, and 4 bases had no gene match. The CDR3 is 14 amino acids. Germline lookup yields CDR1 SGHDT and CDR2 YYEEEE. CDR3 bases: TGTGCCAGCAGCTTGGCTAGGACAGGGGCCGAGCAGTACTTC. Amino acids: CASSLARTGAEQYF.

The V gene is TRBV5-1, the J gene TRBJ2-3; 7 nucleotides agree with TRBD2. Germline CDR1 is SGHRS and CDR2 is YFSETQ. With 4 bases clipped from V and 4 bases from J, the junction kept 9 bases outside the gene matches. The CDR3 covers 15 residues. CDR3 sequence reads: CASSREAGHADTQYF. DNA for the CDR3: TGCGCCAGCAGCCGAGAAGCGGGGCACGCAGATACGCAGTATTTT.